The following is a T cell receptor (beta chain) sequence with its context. Its antigen remains unidentified. V dropped 7 bases and J dropped 5 bases, with 17 bases sitting between them. The CDR3 is made up of 13 amino acids. Germline values: CDR1 DFQATT, CDR2 SNEGSKA (reference sequence). These data come from a study of tumor-infiltrating lymphocytes in primary liver carcinoma. About the study: Patients of both sexes were 30 to 69 years old. Study-level points and caveats: Reduced overlap was seen in tumor-adjacent and tumor-blood pairs versus tumor region pairs. Blood had a significantly lower top-250-clone fraction than tumors did (p = 0.039).

In addition to blood RNA drawn from unsorted whole blood, germline DNA was extracted. Before the operation took place, roughly 3.6 milliliters of peripheral blood were collected. From approximately 0.5 ug of total RNA, TCR beta-specific cDNA was reverse-transcribed using a constant-region primer. Slightly modified ARM-PCR, run as three nested multiplex PCR rounds, produced the TCR beta libraries. A C-beta reverse primer was combined with TRBV1-TRBV30 forward primers in the first two PCR rounds, and each round had 10 cycles. TCRdb independently ran MiXCR on the multiplex PCR reads; one entry per CDR3 protein. The repertoire includes around 210,000 distinct CDR3 sequences, about two thirds of them detected once, and 6% to 8.5% sits in the top ten.

The gene calls are TRBV20-1 and TRBJ2-5; tentative D call: TRBD2 (6 bases). This sequence originates from a woman aged 55-75 years with primary liver carcinoma and hepatitis B virus infection. Sequenced input: peripheral blood. The CDR3 sequence: CSVIDAGRETQYF. CDR3 bases: TGCAGTGTGATCGACGCGGGAAGGGAGACCCAGTACTTC.